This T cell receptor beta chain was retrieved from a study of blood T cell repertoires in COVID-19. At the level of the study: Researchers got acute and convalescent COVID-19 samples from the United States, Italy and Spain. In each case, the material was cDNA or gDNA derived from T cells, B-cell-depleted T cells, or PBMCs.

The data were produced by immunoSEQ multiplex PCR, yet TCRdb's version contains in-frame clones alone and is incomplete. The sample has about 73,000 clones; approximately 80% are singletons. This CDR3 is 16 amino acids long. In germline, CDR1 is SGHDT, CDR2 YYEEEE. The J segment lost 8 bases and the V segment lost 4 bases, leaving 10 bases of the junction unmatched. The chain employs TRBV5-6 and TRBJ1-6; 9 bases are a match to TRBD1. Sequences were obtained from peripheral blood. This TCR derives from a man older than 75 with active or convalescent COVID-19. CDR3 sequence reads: CASSAYRDRAYSPLHF. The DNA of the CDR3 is TGTGCCAGCAGCGCGTACCGGGACAGGGCTTATTCACCCCTCCACTTT.